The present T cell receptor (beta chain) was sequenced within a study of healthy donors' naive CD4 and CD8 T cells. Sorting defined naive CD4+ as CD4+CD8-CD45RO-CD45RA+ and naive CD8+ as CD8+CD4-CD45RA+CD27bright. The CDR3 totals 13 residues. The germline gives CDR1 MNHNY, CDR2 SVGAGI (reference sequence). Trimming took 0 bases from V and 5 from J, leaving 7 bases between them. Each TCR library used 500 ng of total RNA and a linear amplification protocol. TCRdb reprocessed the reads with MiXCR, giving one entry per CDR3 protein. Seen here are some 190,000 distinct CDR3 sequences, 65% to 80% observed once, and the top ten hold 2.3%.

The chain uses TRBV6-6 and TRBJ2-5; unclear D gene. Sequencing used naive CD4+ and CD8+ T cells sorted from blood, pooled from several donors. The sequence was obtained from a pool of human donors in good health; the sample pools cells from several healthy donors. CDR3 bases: TGTGCCAGCAGTTACTCGGTTAAGGAGACCCAGTACTTC. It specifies CASSYSVKETQYF.